The 23 T cell receptor beta chains reported below all come from one sample, sequenced in a study of identical twins. Via MiXCR, TCRdb re-called the 5' RACE reads, giving one row per CDR3 protein. The sample contains approximately 1.8 million distinct CDR3 sequences, around 29% of which appear only once. The sample taken for sequencing was cord blood. The receptors derive from a newborn girl in good health.

This clonotype was counted only a few times. V gene TRBV9 combines with J gene TRBJ2-7; 10 nucleotides agree with TRBD2. V trimming: 0 bases; J trimming: 3 bases; junction bases outside the gene matches: 6. The germline V gene has CDR1 SGDLS and CDR2 YYNGEE. There are 16 residues in the CDR3. The CDR3 reads CASSVVIAGGIYEQYF. CDR3 DNA: TGTGCCAGCAGCGTAGTAATAGCGGGAGGAATCTACGAGCAGTACTTC.

Turning to this clonotype: A much larger clone differs from this one at a single base, so this may be a read error. J is TRBJ2-1 and V is TRBV6-2 or TRBV6-3; a possible D gene is TRBD2 (6 bases). This CDR3 region has 15 residues. The germline CDR1 and CDR2 sequences are MNHEY and SVGEGT. V dropped 8 bases and J dropped 4 bases, with 18 bases sitting between them. CDR3 loop: CASRAGRAGYNEQFF. The CDR3 nucleotides are TGTGCCAGCCGTGCGGGGCGAGCGGGTTACAATGAGCAGTTCTTC.

There are a few counts of this clonotype. The chain couples TRBV12-3 or TRBV12-4 to TRBJ2-7, with D possibly being TRBD2 (6 bases). The ends were cut back, 5 bases at V and 6 bases at J, with 23 bases in the middle. CDR3 length: 16 amino acids. The CDR3 DNA reads TGTGCCAGCAGTCCGGGACTCCTTGTCGTCCTAGGCGAGCAGTACTTC. Its protein product is CASSPGLLVVLGEQYF.

The chain couples TRBV6-5 to TRBJ2-1; TRBD2 matches at 7 bases. Trimming removed 5 bases from V and 6 bases from J; junction bases left unmatched: 10. CDR1 MNHEY and CDR2 SVGAGI come from the germline V gene. The CDR3 is 15 residues long. The CDR3 loop is CASSRLADPVNEQFF. The CDR3, as DNA: TGTGCCAGCAGTCGGCTAGCGGATCCGGTCAATGAGCAGTTCTTC.

The chain uses TRBV11-2 and TRBJ1-4; the match to TRBD1 covers 8 bases. With 4 bases clipped from V and 8 bases from J, the junction kept 12 bases outside the gene matches. Per germline, CDR1 SGHAT and CDR2 FQNNGV. The CDR3 has 16 amino acids. The DNA of the CDR3 is TGTGCCAGCAGCTCGCAGCTCAGGGGGCCAAGGGAAAAACTGTTTTTT. Amino acids: CASSSQLRGPREKLFF.

J is TRBJ2-1 and V is TRBV7-9; 11 nucleotides agree with TRBD2. The CDR3 contains 15 residues. Looked up from germline, CDR1 is SEHNR and CDR2 is FQNEAQ (reference sequence). Trimming removed 3 bases from V and 9 bases from J; junction bases left unmatched: 7. The CDR3 nucleotides are TGTGCCAGCAGCTTTGGTAGCGGGAGGGCCGGTGAGCAGTTCTTC. Amino acids: CASSFGSGRAGEQFF.

The J gene is TRBJ2-1, the V gene TRBV20-1, with 13 bases aligning to TRBD2. Germline V CDR1 and CDR2: DFQATT, SNEGSKA (reference sequence). This CDR3 region has 17 residues. Trimming cost V 4 bases and J 0 bases; bases outside gene matches: 6. The CDR3 here is CSATGLAGAPSYNEQFF. The DNA for the CDR3 is TGCAGTGCTACCGGACTAGCGGGGGCCCCCTCCTACAATGAGCAGTTCTTC.

The V and J genes are TRBV21-1 and TRBJ2-2. TRBV21-1 is a listed pseudogene. This CDR3 is built from 14 residues. The CDR3 region is CASSNVQNTGELFF. CDR3 bases: TGTGCCAGCAGCAATGTGCAGAACACCGGGGAGCTGTTTTTT.

The V call is TRBV6-1, the J call TRBJ1-5; D is unclear. The V end was cut by 7 bases, the J end by 2 bases, with 12 bases between. Germline CDR1 and CDR2: MNHNS and SASEGT. There are 14 residues in the CDR3. The CDR3 spells CASTLTKGNQPQHF. The CDR3 DNA follows: TGTGCCAGCACCCTGACAAAGGGCAATCAGCCCCAGCATTTT.

The chain couples TRBV6-6 to TRBJ2-3; D gene uncertain. Germline loops: CDR1 MNHNY, CDR2 SVGAGI (reference sequence). The CDR3 consists of 16 residues. Trimming removed 2 bases at V and 2 bases at J, with 14 bases between. The CDR3 here is CASSYGKFGVTDTQYF. CDR3 bases: TGTGCCAGCAGTTACGGGAAGTTTGGGGTCACAGATACGCAGTATTTT.

Only a few counts were recorded for this clonotype. This chain joins TRBV5-1 and TRBJ1-2; D unclear. The CDR3 is 16 amino acids. Germline V gene lookup returns CDR1 SGHRS and CDR2 YFSETQ. Trimming took off 5 bases at V and 4 bases at J, with 21 bases between the two ends. The chain's CDR3 is CASSFGGRSYTYGYTF. The CDR3 DNA reads as TGCGCCAGCAGTTTTGGTGGGCGAAGCTACACCTATGGCTACACCTTC. The variable domain in full, completed from reference TRBV5-1 and TRBJ1-2, reads KAGVTQTPRYLIKTRGQQVTLSCSPISGHRSVSWYQQTPGQGLQFLFEYFSETQRNKGNFPGRFSGRQFSNSRSEMNVSTLELGDSALYLCASSFGGRSYTYGYTFGSGTRLTVV.

The chain joins TRBV3-1 to TRBJ2-5; TRBD2 agrees at 9 bases. The tail of the sequence fits TRBJ2-7 better, so the J call may be wrong. This CDR3 spans 15 amino acids. From germline, CDR1 is LGHDT and CDR2 YNNKEL (reference sequence). The CDR3 protein is CASSPFSGSIHEQYF. CDR3 in DNA: TGTGCCAGCAGTCCTTTTAGCGGGAGTATCCACGAGCAGTACTTC.

This rearrangement joins TRBV6-2 or TRBV6-3 to TRBJ2-7; TRBD1 agrees at 7 bases. Germline CDR1 is MNHEY and CDR2 is SVGEGT. This CDR3 is built from 13 residues. Losses at the gene ends were 3 bases for V and 3 bases for J; bases not matched to a gene: 2. The CDR3 bases are TGTGCCAGCAGTTATCAGGGGGACTACGAGCAGTACTTC. Residues: CASSYQGDYEQYF.

Turning to this clonotype: This could be a read error, since a much larger clone is one nucleotide away. This CDR3 reads CASSHHPSYNEQYF. The CDR3 coding sequence is TGTGCCAGCAGCCACCACCCTAGTTACAATGAGCAGTACTTC. The rearrangement links TRBV28 to TRBJ2-7; D call uncertain. CDR3 size: 14 residues. Germline loops: CDR1 MDHEN, CDR2 SYDVKM. Deletions cut 6 bases from V and 7 bases from J, with 19 bases between.

The rearrangement joins TRBV3-1 to TRBJ2-1; either TRBD1 or TRBD2 may fit D (5 bases each). The V and J ends lost 1 base and 2 bases respectively, with 18 bases between them. The CDR3 runs 18 residues. Germline values: CDR1 LGHDT, CDR2 YNNKEL (reference sequence). The CDR3 here is CASSQANRDPGPYNEQFF. The CDR3, as DNA: TGTGCCAGCAGCCAAGCAAACCGGGACCCAGGACCCTACAATGAGCAGTTCTTC.

In this sample, this clonotype turned up a few times. The rearrangement links TRBV27 to TRBJ1-2; D uncertain. CDR3 size: 13 residues. Germline V CDR1 and CDR2: MNHEY, SMNVEV (reference sequence). V was shortened by 3 bases and J by 5 bases, with 10 bases between the two germline ends. CDR3: CASSFSRQYGYTF. The CDR3 bases are TGTGCCAGCAGTTTTAGTCGGCAGTATGGCTACACCTTC.

This clonotype has just a few counts. CDR3 residues: CSAAQGGEQYF. The CDR3 bases are TGCAGTGCTGCGCAGGGTGGGGAGCAGTACTTC. The chain recombines TRBV20-1 with TRBJ2-7; D is perhaps TRBD1 (5 bases). CDR1 and CDR2 from the germline V gene are DFQATT and SNEGSKA (reference sequence). This CDR3 is built from 11 residues. V dropped 5 bases and J dropped 7 bases, with 12 bases sitting between them.

The chain is built from TRBV20-1 and TRBJ1-1, with TRBD1 matching over 9 bases. Per the germline V gene, CDR1 is DFQATT and CDR2 is SNEGSKA (reference sequence). This CDR3 is built from 14 residues. V lost 6 bases to trimming and J lost 1 base; unmatched junction nucleotides: 6. As DNA, the CDR3 is TGCAGTGCGACTTACAGGGGGCGGAACACTGAAGCTTTCTTT. It translates to CSATYRGRNTEAFF.

This clonotype was found many times. The chain uses TRBV11-1 and TRBJ2-7; possibly TRBD1 or TRBD2 for D (6 bases each). V was clipped by 4 bases and J by 5 bases, with 15 bases between them. Per the germline V gene, CDR1 is SGHAT and CDR2 is FQDESV (reference sequence). CDR3 length equals 14 residues. The CDR3 reads CASSSRRGLNEQYF. In DNA, the CDR3 is TGTGCCAGCAGCTCAAGGAGGGGGTTGAACGAGCAGTACTTC. The full variable domain, rest sourced from reference TRBV11-1 and TRBJ2-7, is EAEVAQSPRYKITEKSQAVAFWCDPISGHATLYWYRQILGQGPELLVQFQDESVVDDSQLPKDRFSAERLKGVDSTLKIQPAELGDSAMYLCASSSRRGLNEQYFGPGTRLTVT.

The table lists this clonotype with a few counts. The chain uses TRBV6-5 and TRBJ2-3, with 13 bases identical to TRBD2. V was clipped by 2 bases and J by 1 base; unmatched bases: 3. The CDR3 extends over 17 amino acids. CDR1 and CDR2 from the germline V gene are MNHEY and SVGAGI. CDR3 residues: CASSYEGLAGRTDTQYF. The DNA of the CDR3 is TGTGCCAGCAGTTACGAGGGACTAGCGGGACGCACAGATACGCAGTATTTT.

The chain links TRBV12-3 or TRBV12-4 to TRBJ2-7; 8 nucleotides agree with TRBD2. V was pared by 3 bases and J by 2 bases, with 3 bases of the junction left unmatched. This CDR3 contains 14 residues. The CDR3 reads CASSLTSEPYEQYF. The CDR3 bases are TGTGCCAGCAGTTTGACTAGCGAACCCTACGAGCAGTACTTC.

This chain uses TRBV6-1 with TRBJ1-2; TRBD1 matches 9 bases. The CDR3 is 12 amino acids. J gave up 13 bases and V 6 bases, and 9 bases lay outside the gene matches. Germline lookup yields CDR1 MNHNS and CDR2 SASEGT. CDR3 region: CASSPGQGSGTF. The CDR3, as DNA: TGTGCCAGCAGCCCGGGACAGGGTTCGGGCACCTTC.

This CDR3 is CASSWGSSSTDTQYF. Here the CDR3 DNA reads TGTGCCAGCAGTTGGGGCAGTTCTAGCACAGATACGCAGTATTTT. The chain combines TRBV25-1 with TRBJ2-3; a possible D gene is TRBD1 (5 bases). The CDR3 is 15 residues long. The germline CDR1 and CDR2 sequences are MGHDK and SYGVNS. Trimming left V 5 bases short and J 0 bases short, with 12 bases between.